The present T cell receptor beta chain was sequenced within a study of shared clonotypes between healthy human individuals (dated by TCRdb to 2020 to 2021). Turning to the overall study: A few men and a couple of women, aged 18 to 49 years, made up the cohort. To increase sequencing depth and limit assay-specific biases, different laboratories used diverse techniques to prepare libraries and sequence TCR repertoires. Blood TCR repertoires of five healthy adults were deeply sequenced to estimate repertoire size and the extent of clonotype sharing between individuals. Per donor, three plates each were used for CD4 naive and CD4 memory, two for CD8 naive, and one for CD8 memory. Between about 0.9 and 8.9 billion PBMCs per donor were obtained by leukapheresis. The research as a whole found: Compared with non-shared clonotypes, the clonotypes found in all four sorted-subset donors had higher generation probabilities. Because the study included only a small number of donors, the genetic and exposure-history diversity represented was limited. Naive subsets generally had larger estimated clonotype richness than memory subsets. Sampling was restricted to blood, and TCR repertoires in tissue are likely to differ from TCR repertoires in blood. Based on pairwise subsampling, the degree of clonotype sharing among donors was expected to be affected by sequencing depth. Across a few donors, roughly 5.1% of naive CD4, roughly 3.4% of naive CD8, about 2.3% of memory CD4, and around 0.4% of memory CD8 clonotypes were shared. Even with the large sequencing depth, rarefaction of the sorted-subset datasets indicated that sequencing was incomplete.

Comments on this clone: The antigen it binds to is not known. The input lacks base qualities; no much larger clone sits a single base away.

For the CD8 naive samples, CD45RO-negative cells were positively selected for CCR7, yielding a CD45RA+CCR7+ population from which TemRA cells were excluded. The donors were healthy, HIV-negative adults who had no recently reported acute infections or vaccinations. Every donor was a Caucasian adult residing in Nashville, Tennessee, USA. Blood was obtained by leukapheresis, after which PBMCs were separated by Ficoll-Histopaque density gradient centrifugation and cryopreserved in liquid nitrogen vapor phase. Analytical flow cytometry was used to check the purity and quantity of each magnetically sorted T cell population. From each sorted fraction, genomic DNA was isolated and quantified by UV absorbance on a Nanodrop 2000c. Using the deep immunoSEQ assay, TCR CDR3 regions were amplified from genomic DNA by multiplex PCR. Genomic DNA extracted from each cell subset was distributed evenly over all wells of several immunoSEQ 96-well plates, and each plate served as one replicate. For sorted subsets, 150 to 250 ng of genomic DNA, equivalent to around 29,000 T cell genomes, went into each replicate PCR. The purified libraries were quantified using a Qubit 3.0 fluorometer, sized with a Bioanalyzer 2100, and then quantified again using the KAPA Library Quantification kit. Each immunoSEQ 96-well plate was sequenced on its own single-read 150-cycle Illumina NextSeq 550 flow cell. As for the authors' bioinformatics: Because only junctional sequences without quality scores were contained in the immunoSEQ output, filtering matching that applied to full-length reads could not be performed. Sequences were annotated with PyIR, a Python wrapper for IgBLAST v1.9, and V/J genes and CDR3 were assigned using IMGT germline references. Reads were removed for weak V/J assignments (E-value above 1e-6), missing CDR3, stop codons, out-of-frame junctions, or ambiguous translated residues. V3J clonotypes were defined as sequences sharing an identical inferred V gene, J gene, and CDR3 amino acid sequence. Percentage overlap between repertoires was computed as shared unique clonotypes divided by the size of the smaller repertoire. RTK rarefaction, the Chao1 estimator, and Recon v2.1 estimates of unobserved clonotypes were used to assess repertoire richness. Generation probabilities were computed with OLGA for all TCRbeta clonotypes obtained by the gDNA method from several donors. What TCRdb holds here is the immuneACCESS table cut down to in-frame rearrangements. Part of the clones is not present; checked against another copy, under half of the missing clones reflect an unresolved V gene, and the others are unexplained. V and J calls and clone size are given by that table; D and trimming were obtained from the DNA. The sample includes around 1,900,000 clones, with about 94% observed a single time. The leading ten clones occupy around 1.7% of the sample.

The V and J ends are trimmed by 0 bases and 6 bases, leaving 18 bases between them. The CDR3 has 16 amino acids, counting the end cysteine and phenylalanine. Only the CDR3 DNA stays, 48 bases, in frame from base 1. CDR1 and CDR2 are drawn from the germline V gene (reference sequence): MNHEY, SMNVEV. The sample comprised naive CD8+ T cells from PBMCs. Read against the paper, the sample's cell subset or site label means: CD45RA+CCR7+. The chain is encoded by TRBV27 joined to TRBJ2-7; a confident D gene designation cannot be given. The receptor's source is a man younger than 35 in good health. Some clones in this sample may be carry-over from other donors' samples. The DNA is TGTGCCAGCAGTTTATCGCTCGCCGCCACCCTTTCCGAGCAGTACTTC. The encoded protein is CASSLSLAATLSEQYF.